This TCR beta chain is drawn from a study of blood T cell repertoires in COVID-19. Study information: Specimens from acute and convalescent COVID-19 originated in the United States, Italy and Spain. T cells, B-cell-depleted T cells, or PBMCs provided the cDNA or gDNA that served as material.

V was trimmed by 5 bases and J by 4 bases, leaving 14 bases between them. Germline V gives CDR1 SGHTA, CDR2 FQGNSA. The CDR3 consists of 15 residues. This clone appeared once. As processed by the authors: For nucleated cells, counts were estimated from reference gene primer amplification. Assay: immunoSEQ multiplex PCR; the TCRdb copy retains only in-frame clones and omits some. From that table come the V and J calls and clone size; the DNA was used to work out D and trimming. This table has 150,000 to 200,000 clones, 84% appearing once. Input material: peripheral blood. This chain joins TRBV7-2 and TRBJ2-2, with a possible D match to TRBD1 (6 bases). The TCR comes from a man aged 40-49 years who had recovered from COVID-19. The CDR3 DNA is TGTGCCAGCAGCCACAGGGCTCTGGGCACCGGGGAGCTGTTTTTT. This codes for CASSHRALGTGELFF.